This TCR beta chain was sequenced during a study of CD8+ T cells in alopecia areata. Treatment meaning: oral pan-JAK inhibitor, 5-10 mg twice daily. Once RNA had been extracted, it was reverse transcribed into cDNA to act as the sequencing template. TCRdb keeps only in-frame clones here, not all; method: immunoSEQ multiplex PCR. The sample has approximately 200,000 clones, 45% to 65% seen once. The V end was cut by 2 bases, the J end by 2 bases, with 12 bases between. The CDR3 covers 14 residues. CDR1 and CDR2 (germline): GTSNPN, SVGIG (reference sequence). The chain couples TRBV30 to TRBJ1-2, with D maybe TRBD1 (6 bases). This TCR was sampled from a human donor with alopecia areata. The source material was CD4+ T cells sorted from blood, sampled at week 4, from a patient treated with tofacitinib. CDR3 residues: CAWSRGGANYGYTF. DNA of the CDR3: TGTGCCTGGAGTCGTGGGGGGGCGAACTATGGCTACACCTTC.